This TCR beta chain was identified in a study of cytomegalovirus exposure and HLA in healthy donors. Overall study findings and caveats: An analysis was carried out later, and it reportedly showed fewer N-insertions in an Asian-associated ancestry cluster than the approximately 660-donor mean.

Germline loops: CDR1 MNHNS, CDR2 SASEGT. The CDR3 extends over 11 amino acids. V was pared by 4 bases and J by 10 bases, with 3 bases of the junction left unmatched. It was with 60 Vbeta and 13 Jbeta primers that the PCR ran. Profiled with immunoSEQ multiplex PCR; TCRdb holds only in-frame clones, not every one. In all, the sample yields around 160,000 clones. Concerning this clone: Antigen specificity is unknown.

This chain links TRBV6-1 with TRBJ2-7; 8 bases line up with TRBD1. Sequenced material: PBMCs. The receptor was isolated from a woman aged 50 to 60 in good health and CMV-seronegative. CDR3 sequence (DNA): TGTGCCAGCAGTGGCGACAGGGGACAGTACTTC. Translating it yields CASSGDRGQYF.